This paragraph reports one TCR beta chain. These data originate in a study of blood T cell repertoires in COVID-19. Across the whole study: From the United States, Italy and Spain came samples of acute and convalescent COVID-19.

The method was immunoSEQ multiplex PCR; TCRdb's version includes in-frame clones alone and lacks a portion of them. The sample has approximately 89,000 clones; 70% to 90% are singletons. Germline assignment: CDR1 SGDLS and CDR2 YYNGEE. The J segment lost 4 bases and the V segment lost 4 bases, leaving 7 bases of the junction unmatched. The CDR3 has 14 residues. Sequenced sample: peripheral blood. The clonotype originates from a human donor in a cohort sampled during active COVID-19. The V call is TRBV9, the J call TRBJ1-2; 7 bases are a match to TRBD1. CDR3 in amino acids: CASSRGQSSYGYTF. The CDR3 coding sequence is TGTGCCAGCAGCAGGGGACAGTCCTCCTATGGCTACACCTTC.